This is a list of T cell receptor beta chains from one sample in a study of shared clonotypes between healthy human individuals. Measured with immunoSEQ multiplex PCR; TCRdb has only the in-frame clones, and not every one. The profile shows approximately 2,000,000 clones, 80% to 95% of them singletons. What was sequenced was naive CD4+ T cells from PBMCs. All receptors derive from a man aged 18 to 29 in good health. Some clones in this sample may be carry-over from other donors' samples. The CDR3 runs from the conserved cysteine through the conserved F or W. The D gene is left open where the match is weak. Some rows mark clone size as missing; the rest say once, few, many or name a class of expanded clone.

clone size | J gene | V gene | D gene | CDR3 protein | CDR3 DNA
once | TRBJ1-1 | TRBV6-1 | - | CASSEWGSTEAFF | TGTGCCAGCAGTGAATGGGGTTCCACTGAAGCTTTCTTT
- | TRBJ2-7 | TRBV4-1 | - | CASSQLQLSYEQYF | TGCGCCAGCAGCCAACTACAGCTTTCCTACGAGCAGTACTTC
- | TRBJ1-2 | TRBV6-4 | TRBD1 | CASSDRQGGYGYTF | TGTGCCAGCAGTGATAGACAGGGCGGCTATGGCTACACCTTC
- | TRBJ1-2 | TRBV5-4 | TRBD1 | CASSQPGQGVLRAGYTF | TGTGCCAGCAGCCAACCGGGACAGGGGGTTCTAAGGGCTGGCTACACCTTC
- | TRBJ1-2 | TRBV28 | TRBD1 | CASSLEERTGVFSYGYTF | TGTGCCAGCAGTTTAGAAGAGAGGACAGGGGTTTTTTCCTATGGCTACACCTTC
- | TRBJ1-5 | TRBV7-9 | TRBD1 | CASSLAHTQGVDQPQHF | TGTGCCAGCAGCTTAGCCCATACACAGGGGGTGGACCAGCCCCAGCATTTT
- | TRBJ2-4 | TRBV15 | - | CATYDRPKNIQYF | TGTGCCACCTACGACAGGCCCAAAAACATTCAGTACTTC
- | TRBJ2-7 | TRBV27 | - | CASSFMAVSYEQYF | TGTGCCAGCAGTTTCATGGCAGTCTCCTACGAGCAGTACTTC
- | TRBJ2-3 | TRBV27 | TRBD2 | CASSFGGVLGTSGPILDTQYF | TGTGCCAGCAGTTTTGGGGGGGTCCTGGGGACTAGCGGGCCCATCTTAGATACGCAGTATTTT
- | TRBJ1-5 | TRBV9 | - | CASSVFRGTGNQPQHF | TGTGCCAGCAGCGTATTTAGGGGAACGGGCAATCAGCCCCAGCATTTT
- | TRBJ2-7 | TRBV27 | TRBD1 | CASSVRTGGAWEQYF | TGTGCCAGCAGTGTTAGGACAGGGGGCGCGTGGGAGCAGTACTTC
- | TRBJ2-6 | TRBV5-1 | - | CASSLVPSGANVLTF | TGCGCCAGCAGCTTGGTTCCCTCTGGGGCCAACGTCCTGACTTTC
- | TRBJ1-2 | TRBV5-1 | TRBD1 | CASSQAGTGYGYTF | TGCGCCAGCAGCCAAGCCGGGACAGGTTATGGCTACACCTTC
- | TRBJ1-3 | TRBV28 | - | CASTTRLGPSSGNTIYF | TGTGCCAGCACCACGAGGTTAGGACCAAGCTCTGGAAACACCATATATTTT
- | TRBJ1-2 | TRBV29-1 | - | CTSKDSDVGYTF | TGCACCTCAAAGGACAGCGACGTTGGCTACACCTTC
few | TRBJ2-7 | TRBV11-2 | - | CASSLDLNQGPSSYEQYF | TGTGCCAGCAGCTTAGATCTGAATCAGGGGCCGAGCTCCTACGAGCAGTACTTC
- | TRBJ2-2 | TRBV9 | TRBD2 | CASSVLAGVVAGELFF | TGTGCCAGCAGCGTTTTAGCGGGAGTGGTCGCCGGGGAGCTGTTTTTT
- | TRBJ2-7 | TRBV6-5 | - | CASSSTSYEQYF | TGTGCCAGCAGTTCGACCTCCTACGAGCAGTACTTC
- | TRBJ1-1 | TRBV5-8 | - | CASSTWRGGDTEAFF | TGTGCCAGCAGCACTTGGAGAGGGGGTGACACTGAAGCTTTCTTT
- | TRBJ1-2 | TRBV9 | - | CASSGGRAYGYTF | TGTGCCAGCAGCGGTGGCAGGGCCTATGGCTACACCTTC
- | TRBJ2-2 | TRBV5-1 | - | CASIYDVNTGELFF | TGCGCCAGCATTTATGACGTGAACACCGGGGAGCTGTTTTTT
- | TRBJ1-2 | TRBV6-1 | - | CASTPRYGTNYGYTF | TGTGCCAGCACCCCCCGGTACGGCACTAACTATGGCTACACCTTC
- | TRBJ2-1 | TRBV9 | - | CASSEGSSYNEQFF | TGTGCCAGCAGCGAGGGGAGCTCCTACAATGAGCAGTTCTTC
- | TRBJ1-4 | TRBV19 | - | CASSDGQLEKLFF | TGTGCCAGTAGTGACGGACAGCTTGAAAAACTGTTTTTT
- | TRBJ2-5 | TRBV2 | - | CASKRGVQETQYF | TGTGCCAGCAAAAGGGGGGTTCAAGAGACCCAGTACTTC
- | TRBJ1-1 | TRBV2 | TRBD1 | CASSDRGKNTEAFF | TGTGCCAGCAGTGACAGGGGGAAAAACACTGAAGCTTTCTTT
- | TRBJ1-2 | TRBV28 | - | CASSSTGTRGYTF | TGTGCCAGCAGTTCCACAGGGACGAGAGGCTACACCTTC
once | TRBJ1-5 | TRBV5-1 | - | CARGGIYQPQHF | TGCGCCAGGGGAGGGATTTATCAGCCCCAGCATTTT
- | TRBJ2-1 | TRBV10-3 | TRBD2 | CAISQRTSGRADAYNEQFF | TGTGCCATCAGTCAACGGACTAGCGGGAGGGCAGACGCCTACAATGAGCAGTTCTTC
- | TRBJ2-2 | TRBV15 | - | CATSPHRGNTGELFF | TGTGCCACCAGCCCTCATAGAGGGAACACCGGGGAGCTGTTTTTT
- | TRBJ1-1 | TRBV20-1 | - | CSGRGTEAFF | TGCAGTGGCCGGGGCACTGAAGCTTTCTTT
- | TRBJ1-2 | TRBV4-1 | - | CASSSTVDYGYTF | TGCGCCAGCAGCTCAACAGTGGACTATGGCTACACCTTC
- | TRBJ2-1 | TRBV11-3 | - | CASSLEQGDEQFF | TGTGCCAGCAGCCTCGAACAGGGTGATGAGCAGTTCTTC
- | TRBJ2-4 | TRBV7-4 | - | CASSLKGGNIQYF | TGTGCCAGCAGCTTAAAGGGGGGAAACATTCAGTACTTC
- | TRBJ2-3 | TRBV18 | - | CASSPSRVGTDTQYF | TGTGCCAGCTCACCTTCCAGGGTGGGCACAGATACGCAGTATTTT